One sample yielded the 17 T cell receptor beta chains listed below, sequenced in a study of tumor-infiltrating lymphocytes in primary liver carcinoma. The study extracted blood RNA from unsorted whole blood and also extracted germline DNA. Total RNA amounting to approximately 460 ng was the source from which TCR beta cDNA was made with a constant-region primer. Three nested multiplex PCR rounds, a slightly modified ARM-PCR, produced the libraries for TCR beta. Investigators reported that the first two PCR rounds, at about 9 cycles each, used TRBV1-TRBV30 forward primers with a C-beta reverse primer. TCRdb passed the multiplex PCR reads through MiXCR, listing each CDR3 protein once. The sample contains 300,000 to 400,000 distinct CDR3 sequences, approximately 65% of which appear only once. What was sequenced was peripheral blood. These receptors all stem from a middle-aged man with primary liver carcinoma and hepatitis B virus infection.

V usage is TRBV28 and J usage is TRBJ2-5, with 9 bases matching TRBD2. This CDR3 has 14 amino acids. Germline V lookup: CDR1 MDHEN, CDR2 SYDVKM. V gave up 9 bases and J gave up 4 bases; unmatched junction bases: 9. The DNA for the CDR3 is TGTGCCAGTGGGCTAGCGGGGCGCGGAGAGACCCAGTACTTC. As protein: CASGLAGRGETQYF.

V is TRBV10-3 and J is TRBJ2-7, with D possibly being TRBD1 or TRBD2 (5 bases each). The germline CDR1 and CDR2 sequences are ENHRY and SYGVKD. The CDR3 length is 15 residues. With 6 bases removed from V and 0 bases from J, the gap between germline ends came to 15 bases. The CDR3 protein is CAIRGTGPSSYEQYF. CDR3 sequence (DNA): TGTGCCATCAGGGGGACCGGGCCGAGCTCCTACGAGCAGTACTTC.

Details on this clonotype: A much more abundant neighbour one base away suggests this may be a read error. This sequence joins TRBV5-4 and TRBJ1-2; D remains ambiguous. Germline V gives CDR1 SGHNT, CDR2 YYREEE (reference sequence). Trimming left V 2 bases short and J 8 bases short, with 10 bases between. The CDR3 spans 12 residues. CDR3 sequence: CASSFPLRGYTF. The CDR3, as DNA: TGTGCCAGCAGCTTTCCCCTCAGGGGCTACACCTTC.

A word on this clonotype: A much more abundant neighbour one base away suggests this may be a read error. J is TRBJ2-4 and V is TRBV6-5; a possible D gene is TRBD2 (6 bases). Trimming took 6 bases from V and 0 from J, leaving 21 bases between them. Germline CDR1 MNHEY, CDR2 SVGAGI. The CDR3 has 18 residues. The CDR3: CASRSLRTTEPAKNIQYF. CDR3 DNA: TGTGCCAGCAGGTCTCTTCGGACTACAGAACCAGCCAAAAACATTCAGTACTTC.

On this clonotype itself: A read error is likely, as this CDR3 ends without the conserved phenylalanine or tryptophan. It is unclear where the CDR3 begins or ends on the DNA, so no DNA is shown, and the CDR3 is as TCRdb lists it. V and J are TRBV12-2 and TRBJ2-7; TRBD1 was called by the table and not checked on the DNA. TRBV12-2 is a documented pseudogene. The CDR3 is 16 amino acids long, termini counted. This CDR3 is CASRPPGVRSSYEQYL.

V and J are TRBV11-2 and TRBJ2-3, with D possibly being TRBD1 (7 bases). The CDR3 totals 17 residues. Germline assignment: CDR1 SGHAT and CDR2 FQNNGV. V shed 5 bases and J shed 2 bases, with 20 bases lying between them. The CDR3: CASSIGPQGGDTDTQYF. The CDR3 DNA reads as TGTGCCAGCAGCATTGGTCCCCAGGGGGGAGACACAGATACGCAGTATTTT.

The J gene is TRBJ2-6, the V gene TRBV6-1, with TRBD1 matching over 7 bases. The ends lost 8 bases at V and 4 bases at J; junction bases unmatched: 17. Germline V gives CDR1 MNHNS, CDR2 SASEGT. The CDR3 is made up of 18 amino acids. The CDR3 reads CASLLKSDREPGANVLTF. DNA for the CDR3: TGTGCCAGCCTACTCAAGTCCGACAGGGAACCCGGGGCCAACGTCCTGACTTTC.

With regard to this clonotype: Without the conserved terminal phenylalanine or tryptophan, this CDR3 likely stems from a read error. The chain employs TRBV29-1 and TRBJ1-1, with TRBD1 as a possible D gene (6 bases). V shed 5 bases and J shed 0 bases, with 16 bases lying between them. The CDR3 spans 15 residues. Germline loops: CDR1 SQVTM, CDR2 ANQGSEA. The CDR3 is CSVRNGWDMNTEAFY. CDR3 bases: TGCAGCGTTCGAAATGGGTGGGACATGAACACTGAAGCTTTCTAT.

This clonotype appeared a few times. CDR3 residues: CASSLWAGGGSDTQYF. CDR3 DNA: TGTGCCAGCAGCTTATGGGCGGGAGGAGGGTCAGATACGCAGTATTTT. The V and J genes are TRBV7-9 and TRBJ2-3; 8 bases are shared with TRBD2. Trimming took 2 bases from V and 4 from J; bases not matched to a gene: 8. The CDR3 sequence is 16 residues long. Germline CDR1 and CDR2: SEHNR and FQNEAQ (reference sequence).

This clonotype was seen only once. Germline is not matched at one junction end, which may reflect a read error. The chain is built from TRBV6-1 and TRBJ1-5; D gene ambiguous. The CDR3 has 15 residues. CDR1 and CDR2 (germline): MNHNS, SASEGT. In nucleotides, the CDR3 is TGTGCCAGCAGTGAAGCGGTGGGAAGCAATCAGCCCCAGCGTTTT. Its translation is CASSEAVGSNQPQRF.

In DNA form, the CDR3 reads TGTGCCAGCACCACTGGGGGGAGAACATCTGGAGCTTTCTTT. This encodes CASTTGGRTSGAFF. The chain employs TRBV11-2 and TRBJ1-1; TRBD1 is a possible D gene (5 bases). The CDR3 spans 14 residues. V was clipped by 7 bases and J by 10 bases, with 22 bases between them. The germline gives CDR1 SGHAT, CDR2 FQNNGV.

Concerning this clonotype itself: Given a much more abundant clone one base away, this may be a read error. The CDR3 end shows no conserved phenylalanine or tryptophan, and so a read error is likely. The V call is TRBV6-5, the J call TRBJ2-7; no clear D. The CDR3 has 11 residues. The ends were cut back, 2 bases at V and 5 bases at J, with 4 bases in the middle. Germline-derived CDR1 and CDR2 are MNHEY and SVGAGI. CDR3: CASSYGHEQYS. The CDR3 DNA reads TGTGCCAGCAGTTACGGTCACGAGCAGTACTCC.

This chain connects TRBV29-1 to TRBJ1-2, with a weak D call TRBD1 (5 bases). Germline values: CDR1 SQVTM, CDR2 ANQGSEA. The CDR3 is 14 residues long. V lost 6 bases, J lost 6 bases, and 20 bases lay in between. This CDR3 reads CSVTVGGAHHGYTF. CDR3 sequence (DNA): TGCAGCGTCACCGTCGGAGGGGCCCACCATGGCTACACCTTC.

This clonotype was counted a single time. A much larger clone lies a single base off, so this may be a read error. The CDR3 here is CSLIFGGDSLQETQYF. The CDR3 DNA reads TGCAGCCTTATTTTTGGGGGGGACTCATTACAAGAGACCCAGTACTTC. The gene calls are TRBV29-1 and TRBJ2-5; TRBD2 aligns across 7 bases. The CDR3 is 16 amino acids. Germline-derived CDR1 and CDR2 are SQVTM and ANQGSEA. V trimming: 8 bases; J trimming: 2 bases; junction bases outside the gene matches: 17.

This clonotype was observed a single time. This may be a read error: a much more frequent sequence differs by one nucleotide. The rearrangement uses TRBV6-6 and TRBJ2-5, with a weak D call TRBD2 (6 bases). The CDR3 has 17 amino acids. The V gene's germline CDR1 is MNHNY and CDR2 SVGAGI (reference sequence). Trimming pared 5 bases from V and 5 bases from J, leaving 24 bases between. DNA of the CDR3: TGTGCCAGCAGTCATGGGACTGGCGGGACTCGAGGGGAGACCCAGTACTTC. Amino acids: CASSHGTGGTRGETQYF.

Note on this clonotype: This may be a read error: a much more frequent sequence differs by one nucleotide. V and J are TRBV6-2 or TRBV6-3 and TRBJ2-5; the D gene is possibly TRBD2 (6 bases). The CDR3 has 14 amino acids. From germline, CDR1 is MNHEY and CDR2 SVGEGT. CDR3 bases: TGTGCCAACAGTTACGGCGGGGCCCAAGAGACCCAGTACTTC. This gives the protein CANSYGGAQETQYF.

V and J are TRBV14 and TRBJ1-1; a weak D match, TRBD1 (5 bases). CDR3 length: 17 amino acids. V lost 5 bases and J 0 bases, leaving 19 bases between the germline ends. Germline lookup yields CDR1 SGHDN and CDR2 FVKESK. The CDR3 sequence is CASSSIRASALNTEAFF. DNA of the CDR3: TGTGCCAGCAGCTCTATCAGGGCCTCCGCTCTGAACACTGAAGCTTTCTTT. The variable domain in full, completed from reference TRBV14 and TRBJ1-1, reads EAGVTQFPSHSVIEKGQTVTLRCDPISGHDNLYWYRRVMGKEIKFLLHFVKESKQDESGMPNNRFLAERTGGTYSTLKVQPAELEDSGVYFCASSSIRASALNTEAFFGQGTRLTVV.